This entry is about one TCR beta chain. Its antigen is not identified. The data were obtained in a study of T cell responses to AZD1222 COVID-19 vaccine. General study points: The donor group comprised mostly white British people and more females; the analysis possibly underestimated clonal diversity. Spike-wide coverage was observed for vaccine-associated CD4 TCRs, with dominant responses at 160-218 and 743-854. After the peak T cell response, and only then, were repertoires sampled.

Per germline, CDR1 SGHTA and CDR2 FQGNSA. The junction had 3 bases not matched to a gene; V was cut back by 1 base and J by 2 bases. The length of the CDR3 is 16 residues. Clones were read by immunoSEQ multiplex PCR, and TCRdb kept only the in-frame ones, dropping some. Among about 70,000 clones, over 75% were seen once, and the ten largest hold about 5.5%. The receptor was isolated from an adult in good health. The sequenced sample was peripheral blood, obtained on day 0 of MenACWY control vaccination. This chain links TRBV7-2 with TRBJ2-1; 9 bases map to TRBD2. The CDR3, as DNA: TGTGCCAGCAGCTTAGAAGGCGGGGGGGCCTACAATGAGCAGTTCTTC. Protein sequence: CASSLEGGGAYNEQFF.